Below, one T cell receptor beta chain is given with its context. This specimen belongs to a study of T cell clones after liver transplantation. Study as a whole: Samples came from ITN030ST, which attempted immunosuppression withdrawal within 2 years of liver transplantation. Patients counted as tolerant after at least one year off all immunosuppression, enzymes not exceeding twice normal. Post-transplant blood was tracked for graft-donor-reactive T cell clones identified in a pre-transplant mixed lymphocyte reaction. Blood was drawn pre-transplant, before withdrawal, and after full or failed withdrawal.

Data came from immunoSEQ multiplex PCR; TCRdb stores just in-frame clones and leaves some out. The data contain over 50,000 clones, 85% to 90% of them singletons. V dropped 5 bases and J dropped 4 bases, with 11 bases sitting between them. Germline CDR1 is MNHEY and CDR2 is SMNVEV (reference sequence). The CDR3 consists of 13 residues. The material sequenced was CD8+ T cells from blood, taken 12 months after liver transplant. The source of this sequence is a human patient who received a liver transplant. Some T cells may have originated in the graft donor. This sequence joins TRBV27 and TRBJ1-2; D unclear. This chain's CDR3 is CASSESHSYGYTF. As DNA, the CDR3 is TGTGCCAGCAGTGAATCTCACAGCTATGGCTACACCTTC.